This T cell receptor beta chain was sequenced for a study of patients and donors after allogeneic stem cell transplantation. J was trimmed by 4 bases and V by 4 bases; bases with no gene match: 4. CDR1 is KGHDR, CDR2 SFDVKD, per germline. The CDR3 totals 15 residues. This clonotype came up a few times. TCRdb re-called the RT-PCR reads with MiXCR, one entry per CDR3 protein. The repertoire has 920,000 or so distinct CDR3 sequences, 18% of them found once; the top ten carry around 5.5%. The clonotype originates from a human donor who was either an allogeneic HSCT recipient or a stem cell or donor lymphocyte infusion donor (not recorded which). It is not recorded whose cells these are; they may come from a transplant donor. Material for sequencing was blood, either unsorted or a sorted T cell fraction (not recorded which). The chain couples TRBV24-1 to TRBJ1-1, with 11 bases that match TRBD1. The CDR3 is CATSDAGTGGTEAFF. DNA for the CDR3: TGTGCCACCAGTGACGCAGGGACAGGGGGCACTGAAGCTTTCTTT.